This T cell receptor beta chain derives from a study of OX40 agonist ivuxolimab in advanced cancers. Turning to the study itself: A diagnosis of hepatocellular carcinoma, melanoma, renal cell or head and neck cancer was present in dose-escalation patients. From roughly 23 to 90 years was the age range, with a mean of about 54 years, and around 83% were male. Study findings and constraints: Several nonresponders also turned out to have low normalized T-cell clonal expansion. Expanded clones belonging to CD8+ T cells outnumbered, on average, those of CD4+.

V lost 4 bases and J lost 0, with 13 bases in between. CDR1 SGHTA and CDR2 FQGNSA come from the germline V gene. CDR3 size: 16 residues. A word on this clone: Its antigen is not known.

The protocol was immunoSEQ multiplex PCR, while the TCRdb copy is restricted to in-frame clones and leaves out a portion. The repertoire holds around 70,000 clones, with less than 90% as singletons. This sequence was found in an adult with an advanced solid tumor such as melanoma, head and neck, liver or kidney cancer. Here the sequenced sample was CD4+ or CD8+ T cells sorted from blood, taken in a trial of the OX40 agonist ivuxolimab. The chain links TRBV7-2 to TRBJ1-3, with a weak D call TRBD1 (6 bases). This CDR3 reads CASSSRPTGSGNTIYF. The CDR3 DNA reads TGTGCCAGCAGCTCCCGACCGACAGGCTCTGGAAACACCATATATTTT.